One sample yielded the 15 T cell receptor beta chains listed below, sequenced in a study of Ad26.COV2.S vaccination and SARS-CoV-2 variants. Libraries were prepared by immunoSEQ multiplex PCR; TCRdb keeps only in-frame clonotypes and omits some of them. The sample has 180,000 or so clones; around nine tenths are singletons. Sequences were derived from peripheral blood, sampled after recovery from COVID-19. Receptors were obtained from a human donor who had recovered from COVID-19.

This clone was counted a few times. The chain is built from TRBV5-6 and TRBJ2-7, with 13 nucleotides matching TRBD2. The length of the CDR3 is 12 residues. The junction had 4 bases not matched to a gene; V was cut back by 8 bases and J by 8 bases. Germline V gene sequence: CDR1 SGHDT, CDR2 YYEEEE. This CDR3 is CASRGTSGKQYF. CDR3 DNA sequence: TGTGCCAGTAGAGGGACTAGCGGGAAGCAGTACTTC.

This clone turned up a few times. The chain carries TRBV6-5 and TRBJ1-2; D ambiguous. The germline gives CDR1 MNHEY, CDR2 SVGAGI. V lost 3 bases and J 3 bases, leaving 11 bases between the germline ends. This CDR3 has 14 residues. CDR3 bases: TGTGCCAGCAGTTATCAGGTAGGCGACTATGGCTACACCTTC. Its translation: CASSYQVGDYGYTF.

This clone was seen more than once but under ten times. The chain links TRBV5-5 to TRBJ1-6; D is uncertain. The CDR3 extends over 18 amino acids. V gave up 0 bases and J gave up 7 bases, with 20 bases separating them. CDR1 and CDR2 (germline): SGHKS, YYEKEE (reference sequence). The CDR3 loop is CASSLAAGYELQNSPLHF. The DNA of the CDR3 is TGTGCCAGCAGCTTGGCCGCGGGGTACGAATTGCAGAATTCACCCCTCCACTTT.

The J gene is TRBJ2-5, the V gene TRBV3-1 (or the pseudogene TRBV3-2), with 10 bases aligning to TRBD2. Germline CDR1 LGHDT, CDR2 YNNKEL (reference sequence). This CDR3 has 15 residues. The ends lost 1 base at V and 1 base at J; junction bases unmatched: 0. This CDR3 reads CASSQGLAGQETQYF. The DNA for the CDR3 is TGTGCCAGCAGCCAAGGACTAGCGGGCCAAGAGACCCAGTACTTC.

The chain joins TRBV28 to TRBJ1-4; D unresolved. The CDR3 consists of 13 residues. In germline, CDR1 is MDHEN, CDR2 SYDVKM. V dropped 4 bases and J dropped 8 bases, with 11 bases sitting between them. The CDR3: CASSSDLAEKLFF. The CDR3 nucleotides are TGTGCCAGCAGTTCAGACCTGGCCGAAAAACTGTTTTTT. Complete variable domain (other parts from reference TRBV28 and TRBJ1-4): DVKVTQSSRYLVKRTGEKVFLECVQDMDHENMFWYRQDPGLGLRLIYFSYDVKMKEKGDIPEGYSVSREKKERFSLILESASTNQTSMYLCASSSDLAEKLFFGSGTQLSVL.

The rearrangement links TRBV9 to TRBJ2-5, with D possibly being TRBD1 (5 bases). V gave up 4 bases and J gave up 2 bases, with 15 bases separating them. This CDR3 has 15 amino acids. Germline CDR1 is SGDLS and CDR2 is YYNGEE. The CDR3 region has the DNA TGTGCCAGCAGCCCCTCTGGGGCGGTACAAGAGACCCAGTACTTC. This encodes CASSPSGAVQETQYF. The whole variable domain, filled in from reference TRBV9 and TRBJ2-5, reads DSGVTQTPKHLITATGQRVTLRCSPRSGDLSVYWYQQSLDQGLQFLIQYYNGEERAKGNILERFSAQQFPDLHSELNLSSLELGDSALYFCASSPSGAVQETQYFGPGTRLLVL.

This clone was seen once. V and J are TRBV20-1 and TRBJ1-5, with D possibly matching TRBD1 (5 bases). Germline loops: CDR1 DFQATT, CDR2 SNEGSKA (reference sequence). The length of the CDR3 is 14 residues. V was cut by 3 bases and J by 6 bases, with 15 bases left in between. The CDR3 region is CSASSLEGLQPQHF. As DNA, the CDR3 is TGCAGTGCTAGTAGTTTAGAGGGGCTTCAGCCCCAGCATTTT.

The chain's CDR3 is CASSLQGVLETQYF. CDR3 bases: TGTGCCAGCAGCTTGCAGGGGGTCCTGGAGACCCAGTACTTC. This rearrangement joins TRBV5-5 to TRBJ2-5; 7 bases match TRBD1. J lost 5 bases, V lost 1 base, and 5 bases had no gene match. Germline CDR1 is SGHKS and CDR2 is YYEKEE (reference sequence). The CDR3 has 14 amino acids.

The rearrangement uses TRBV11-2 and TRBJ1-2; unclear D gene. This CDR3 is built from 19 residues. V was cut by 7 bases and J by 0 bases, with 27 bases left in between. In germline, CDR1 is SGHAT, CDR2 FQNNGV. The CDR3 region has the DNA TGTGCCAGCACCGACATAGTATCCGCCCGGACGCGAGCTAACTATGGCTACACCTTC. It is translated as CASTDIVSARTRANYGYTF. The entire variable domain, with the rest obtained from reference TRBV11-2 and TRBJ1-2, is as follows: EAGVAQSPRYKIIEKRQSVAFWCNPISGHATLYWYQQILGQGPKLLIQFQNNGVVDDSQLPKDRFSAERLKGVDSTLKIQPAKLEDSAVYLCASTDIVSARTRANYGYTFGSGTRLTVV.

The chain employs TRBV15 and TRBJ2-1, with TRBD2 matching over 16 bases. Germline CDR1 LNHNV, CDR2 YYDKDF (reference sequence). This CDR3 spans 19 amino acids. V dropped 3 bases and J dropped 0; count of bases not matched to a gene: 5. The CDR3 DNA follows: TGTGCCACCAGCAGGCTGGGGACTAGCGGGAGGGGCTCCTACAATGAGCAGTTCTTC. Translating it yields CATSRLGTSGRGSYNEQFF.

V gene TRBV6-4 combines with J gene TRBJ2-7; 12 bases map to TRBD1. Per germline, CDR1 MRHNA and CDR2 SNTAGT. Trimming took 5 bases from V and 6 from J; bases not matched to a gene: 2. The CDR3 is 13 amino acids. CDR3 DNA: TGTGCCAGCAGTCCGGGACAGGGGGCCGAGCAGTACTTC. Protein: CASSPGQGAEQYF.

This clone was seen more than once but under ten times. The V call is TRBV2, the J call TRBJ2-1, with 13 bases identical to TRBD2. Looked up from germline, CDR1 is SNHLY and CDR2 is FYNNEI. V lost 6 bases, J lost 0 bases, and 11 bases stayed unmatched. The CDR3 has 19 amino acids. As DNA, the CDR3 is TGTGCCAGCAGCCCGGGACTAGCGGGGTCCTTCTCCTCCTACAATGAGCAGTTCTTC. As protein: CASSPGLAGSFSSYNEQFF.

The chain has TRBV11-2 and TRBJ2-1; 8 bases line up with TRBD1. V trimming: 5 bases; J trimming: 4 bases; junction bases outside the gene matches: 7. Germline CDR1 is SGHAT and CDR2 is FQNNGV. This CDR3 comprises 15 residues. The CDR3 DNA reads as TGTGCCAGCAGCACCGGGACAGGTGAATACAATGAGCAGTTCTTC. Its translation is CASSTGTGEYNEQFF.

The chain employs TRBV9 and TRBJ2-7; TRBD2 matches 7 bases. The CDR3 contains 15 residues. Germline V gene lookup returns CDR1 SGDLS and CDR2 YYNGEE. V trimming: 4 bases; J trimming: 4 bases; junction bases outside the gene matches: 11. CDR3 amino acids: CASSREGTSEYEQYF. The CDR3 nucleotides are TGTGCCAGCAGCCGGGAAGGTACTAGCGAGTACGAGCAGTACTTC. Using reference TRBV9 and TRBJ2-7 for the parts outside the CDR3, the full variable domain is DSGVTQTPKHLITATGQRVTLRCSPRSGDLSVYWYQQSLDQGLQFLIQYYNGEERAKGNILERFSAQQFPDLHSELNLSSLELGDSALYFCASSREGTSEYEQYFGPGTRLTVT.

The chain carries TRBV3-1 (or the pseudogene TRBV3-2) and TRBJ2-1; 11 positions match TRBD2. This CDR3 comprises 16 residues. With V trimmed by 4 bases and J by 4 bases, 6 bases remained unmatched. CDR1 is LGHDT, CDR2 YNNKEL, per germline (reference sequence). The CDR3 here is CASSLRTSGLYNEQFF. Written as DNA, the CDR3 is TGTGCCAGCAGCCTTCGGACTAGCGGGCTATACAATGAGCAGTTCTTC.